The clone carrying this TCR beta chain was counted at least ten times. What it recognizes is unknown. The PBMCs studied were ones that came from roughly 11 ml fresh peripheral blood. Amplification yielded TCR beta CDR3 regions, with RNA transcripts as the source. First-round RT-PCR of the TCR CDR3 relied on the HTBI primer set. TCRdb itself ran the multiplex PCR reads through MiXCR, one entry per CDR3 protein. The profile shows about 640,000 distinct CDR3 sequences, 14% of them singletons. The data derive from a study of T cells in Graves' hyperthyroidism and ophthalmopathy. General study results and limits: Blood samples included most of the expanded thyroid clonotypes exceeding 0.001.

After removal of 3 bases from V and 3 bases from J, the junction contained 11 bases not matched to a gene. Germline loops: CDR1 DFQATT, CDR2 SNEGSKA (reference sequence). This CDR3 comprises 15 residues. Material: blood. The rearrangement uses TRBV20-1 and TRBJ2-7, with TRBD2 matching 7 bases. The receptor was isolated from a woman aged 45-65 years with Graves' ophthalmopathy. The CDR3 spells CSARSWGRGGYEQYF. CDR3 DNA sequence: TGCAGTGCTAGGAGTTGGGGGAGGGGTGGCTACGAGCAGTACTTC.